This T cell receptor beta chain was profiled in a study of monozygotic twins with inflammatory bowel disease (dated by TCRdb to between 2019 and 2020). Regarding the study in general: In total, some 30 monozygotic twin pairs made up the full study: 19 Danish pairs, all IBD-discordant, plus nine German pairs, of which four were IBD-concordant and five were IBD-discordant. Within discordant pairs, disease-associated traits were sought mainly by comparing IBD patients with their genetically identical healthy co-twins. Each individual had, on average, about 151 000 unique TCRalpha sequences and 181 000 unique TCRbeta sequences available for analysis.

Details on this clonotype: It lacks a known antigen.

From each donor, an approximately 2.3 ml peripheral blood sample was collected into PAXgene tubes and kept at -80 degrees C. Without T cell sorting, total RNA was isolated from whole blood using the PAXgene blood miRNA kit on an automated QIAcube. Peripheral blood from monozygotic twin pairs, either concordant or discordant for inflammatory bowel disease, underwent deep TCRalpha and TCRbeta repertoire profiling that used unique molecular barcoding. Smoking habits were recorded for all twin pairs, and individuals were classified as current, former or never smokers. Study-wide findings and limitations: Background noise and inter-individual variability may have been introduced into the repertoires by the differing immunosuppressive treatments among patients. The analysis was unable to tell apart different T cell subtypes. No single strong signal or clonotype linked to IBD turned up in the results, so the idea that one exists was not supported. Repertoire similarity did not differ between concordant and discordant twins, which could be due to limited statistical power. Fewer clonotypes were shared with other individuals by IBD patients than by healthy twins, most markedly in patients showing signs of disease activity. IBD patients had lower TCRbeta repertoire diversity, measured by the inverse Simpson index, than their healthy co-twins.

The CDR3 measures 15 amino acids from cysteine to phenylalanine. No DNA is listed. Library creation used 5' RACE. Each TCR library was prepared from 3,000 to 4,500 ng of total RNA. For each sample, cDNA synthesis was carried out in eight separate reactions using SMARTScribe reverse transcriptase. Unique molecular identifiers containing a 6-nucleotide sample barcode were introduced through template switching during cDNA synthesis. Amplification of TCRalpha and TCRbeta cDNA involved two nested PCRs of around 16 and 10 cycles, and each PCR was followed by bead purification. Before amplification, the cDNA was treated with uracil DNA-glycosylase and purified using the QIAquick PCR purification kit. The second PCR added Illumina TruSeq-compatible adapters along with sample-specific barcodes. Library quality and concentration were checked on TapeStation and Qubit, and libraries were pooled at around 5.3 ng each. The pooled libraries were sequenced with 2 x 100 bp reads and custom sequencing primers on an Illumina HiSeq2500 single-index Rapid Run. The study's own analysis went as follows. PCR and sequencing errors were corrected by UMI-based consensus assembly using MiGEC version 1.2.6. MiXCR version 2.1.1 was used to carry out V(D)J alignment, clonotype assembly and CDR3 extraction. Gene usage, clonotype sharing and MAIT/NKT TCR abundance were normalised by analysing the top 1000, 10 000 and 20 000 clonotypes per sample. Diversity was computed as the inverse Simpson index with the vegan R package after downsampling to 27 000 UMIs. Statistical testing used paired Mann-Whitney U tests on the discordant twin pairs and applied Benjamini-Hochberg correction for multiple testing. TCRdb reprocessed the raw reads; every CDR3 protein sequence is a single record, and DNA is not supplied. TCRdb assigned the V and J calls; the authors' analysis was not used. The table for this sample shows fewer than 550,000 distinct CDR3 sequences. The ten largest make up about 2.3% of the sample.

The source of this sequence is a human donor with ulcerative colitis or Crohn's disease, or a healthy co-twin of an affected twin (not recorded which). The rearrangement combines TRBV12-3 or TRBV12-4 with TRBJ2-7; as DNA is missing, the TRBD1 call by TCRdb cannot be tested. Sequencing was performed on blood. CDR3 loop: CASSFGTGGLYEQYF.